Listed below are T cell receptor beta chains from one sample, sequenced in a study of cytomegalovirus exposure and HLA in healthy donors. The table came from immunoSEQ multiplex PCR; TCRdb's copy has only in-frame clones and leaves some out. Found here are fewer than 250,000 clones, roughly 80% of them singletons; the top ten hold roughly 15%. Sequenced sample: PBMCs. Source of these receptors: a man aged 35-49 years in good health and CMV-seronegative. Both conserved end residues are part of each CDR3. The order of the fields is D gene, J gene, clone size, V gene, CDR3 DNA, CDR3 protein. A D gene is named only where the DNA matches it firmly. Rows may omit the clone size; those that give it use once, few, many or a size class.

TRBD2 | TRBJ2-3 | once | TRBV9 | TGTGCCAGCAGCGTTGGGACTAGTAGCACAGATACGCAGTATTTT | CASSVGTSSTDTQYF
TRBD1 | TRBJ1-2 | NA | TRBV5-1 | TGCGCCAGCAGCTTCAACAGGGGCTATGGCTACACCTTC | CASSFNRGYGYTF
NA | TRBJ1-1 | once | TRBV7-9 | TGTGCCAGCAGATCTCTTGAGGACAGCAGTGCTGGGACTGAAGCTTTCTTT | CASRSLEDSSAGTEAFF
TRBD1 | TRBJ2-1 | once | TRBV11-2 | TGTGCCAGCAGCCACACCTCCTACTCAGGGGGAGAGCAGTTCTTC | CASSHTSYSGGEQFF
TRBD1 | TRBJ1-5 | NA | TRBV2 | TGTGCCAGCAGTCCGACAGGGGGCCATCAGCCCCAGCATTTT | CASSPTGGHQPQHF
TRBD2 | TRBJ2-3 | NA | TRBV15 | TGTGCCACCAGCAGGGGTCTATCCCGACTAGCTGCCGTAGAAGGATCGCAGTATTTT | CATSRGLSRLAAVEGSQYF
NA | TRBJ1-1 | NA | TRBV9 | TGTGCCAGCAGCCCCCGGGGGACGAAGGGAAACACTGAAGCTTTCTTT | CASSPRGTKGNTEAFF
NA | TRBJ2-2 | NA | TRBV27 | TGTGCCAGCAGTTCCTGGGGACAGAACACCGGGGAGCTGTTTTTT | CASSSWGQNTGELFF
NA | TRBJ1-2 | NA | TRBV5-4 | TGTGCCAGCAGTGGACAGCCCCCGACAACCTATGGCTACACCTTC | CASSGQPPTTYGYTF
NA | TRBJ1-2 | NA | TRBV27 | TGTGCCAGCAGACTTACAGGGACCTATGGCTACACCTTC | CASRLTGTYGYTF
NA | TRBJ2-7 | once | TRBV6-1 | TGTGCCAGCGGACAGATACCCTACGAGCAGTACTTC | CASGQIPYEQYF
NA | TRBJ2-7 | NA | TRBV27 | TGTGCCAGCAGTTTATTGGGGCTACATGGATACGAGCAGTACTTC | CASSLLGLHGYEQYF
NA | TRBJ1-5 | NA | TRBV28 | TGTGCCAGCGGGGCGGGGGAGCAGGGACAGCATTTT | CASGAGEQGQHF
NA | TRBJ1-1 | NA | TRBV2 | TGTGCCAGCGGGGGAGGGGCGAAACGGAACACTGAAGCTTTCTTT | CASGGGAKRNTEAFF
NA | TRBJ1-2 | NA | TRBV5-1 | TGCGCCAGCGAATTTGGGACACGGAAGGGTAGTGGCTACACCTTC | CASEFGTRKGSGYTF
NA | TRBJ2-7 | NA | TRBV5-1 | TGCGCCAGCAGCTTGGCCCTTAAACTCAACGAGCAGTACTTC | CASSLALKLNEQYF
NA | TRBJ2-3 | NA | TRBV7-9 | TGTGCCAGCAGCCTTCTAGGCTACACAGATACGCAGTATTTT | CASSLLGYTDTQYF
NA | TRBJ2-6 | few | TRBV5-1 | TGCGCCAGCAGCTTGGTGGCTGACAACGTCCTGACTTTC | CASSLVADNVLTF
TRBD1 | TRBJ2-7 | NA | TRBV27 | TGTGCCAGCAGTTTACAAGGGACAGACCCTTACGAGCAGTACTTC | CASSLQGTDPYEQYF
TRBD1 | TRBJ1-5 | NA | TRBV5-1 | TGCGCCAGCAGCTTGGGGGACAGGGCCAATCAGCCCCAGCATTTT | CASSLGDRANQPQHF
NA | TRBJ2-5 | NA | TRBV11-2 | TGTGCCAGCAGCCCGGTAGAGAAATTCGGGACCCAGTACTTC | CASSPVEKFGTQYF
NA | TRBJ1-5 | once | TRBV10-2 | TGCGCCAGCAGTCGGAGTATAGAGTATCAGCCCCAGCATTTT | CASSRSIEYQPQHF
TRBD2 | TRBJ2-1 | NA | TRBV15 | TGTGCCACCAGCTCTTCTTATTGGGGGGGGTCCTACAATGAGCAGTTCTTC | CATSSSYWGGSYNEQFF
TRBD2 | TRBJ2-7 | few | TRBV4-3 | TGCGCCAGCAGCCAACTAGCGGGGGACTCCTACGAGCAGTACTTC | CASSQLAGDSYEQYF
NA | TRBJ2-7 | once | TRBV5-4 | TGTGCCAGCAGCCCTCTACAGGGTTACGAGCAGTACTTC | CASSPLQGYEQYF
TRBD1 | TRBJ1-1 | NA | TRBV5-4 | TGTGCCAGCAGCCGTCACAGGGGAGCTGAAGCTTTCTTT | CASSRHRGAEAFF
TRBD1 | TRBJ2-7 | NA | TRBV6-5 | TGTGCCAGCAGTTACAGACAGGGCTACGAGCAGTACTTC | CASSYRQGYEQYF